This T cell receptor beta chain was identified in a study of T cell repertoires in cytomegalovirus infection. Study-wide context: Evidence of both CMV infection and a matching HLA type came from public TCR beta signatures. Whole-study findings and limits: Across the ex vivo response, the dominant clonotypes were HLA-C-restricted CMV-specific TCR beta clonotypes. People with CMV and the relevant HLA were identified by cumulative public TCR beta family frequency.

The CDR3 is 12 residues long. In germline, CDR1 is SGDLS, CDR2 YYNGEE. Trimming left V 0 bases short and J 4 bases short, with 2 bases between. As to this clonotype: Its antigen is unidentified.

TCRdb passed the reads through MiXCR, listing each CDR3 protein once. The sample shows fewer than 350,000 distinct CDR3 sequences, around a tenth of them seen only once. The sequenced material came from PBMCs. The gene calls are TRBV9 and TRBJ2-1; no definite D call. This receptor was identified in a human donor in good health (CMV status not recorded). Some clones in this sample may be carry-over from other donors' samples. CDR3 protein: CASSVEYNEQFF. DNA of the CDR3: TGTGCCAGCAGCGTAGAGTACAATGAGCAGTTCTTC. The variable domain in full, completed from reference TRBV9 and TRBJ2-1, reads DSGVTQTPKHLITATGQRVTLRCSPRSGDLSVYWYQQSLDQGLQFLIQYYNGEERAKGNILERFSAQQFPDLHSELNLSSLELGDSALYFCASSVEYNEQFFGPGTRLTVL.